The 14 T cell receptor beta chains below come from one sample, sequenced in a study of metastatic and nonmetastatic thyroid tumors. Patients underwent thyroid surgery, and none had received any treatment before it. TCRdb re-called the PCR reads via MiXCR. The sample holds about 53,000 clones, 20% to 25% seen once. Sequenced sample: blood. The receptor source for this set is a female donor with papillary thyroid cancer or a benign thyroid nodule (not recorded which). Some clones in this sample may be carry-over from other donors' samples.

Note on this clone: A much larger clone lies one base from this, so it may be a read error. The chain couples TRBV20-1 to TRBJ2-1; TRBD2 matches at 10 bases. With V trimmed by 5 bases and J by 8 bases, 9 bases remained unmatched. This CDR3 contains 14 residues. Germline loops: CDR1 DFQATT, CDR2 SNEGSKA (reference sequence). The CDR3 protein is CSALSGGDRDEQFF. The CDR3 nucleotides are TGCAGTGCTCTGAGCGGGGGGGACAGAGATGAGCAGTTCTTC.

This clone was counted ten times or more. The genes are TRBV20-1 and TRBJ2-5; D possibly corresponds to TRBD1 (5 bases). Per germline, CDR1 DFQATT and CDR2 SNEGSKA (reference sequence). There are 13 residues in the CDR3. The V gene lost 2 bases and the J gene lost 2 bases, with 9 bases spanning the gap. The CDR3 DNA sequence: TGCAGTGCTAGAAAGGGGAAGCAAGAGACCCAGTACTTC. This gives the protein CSARKGKQETQYF.

Worth noting for this clone: A read error is possible here, since a much larger clone lies one base away. The genes are TRBV28 and TRBJ1-5; D is unclear. The germline V and J ends were trimmed by 9 bases and 0 bases, with 6 bases remaining between them. Per germline, CDR1 MDHEN and CDR2 SYDVKM. CDR3 size: 12 residues. CDR3 loop: CARSISNQPQHF. The CDR3 nucleotides read TGTGCCAGATCGATTAGCAATCAGCCCCAGCATTTT.

This clone came up many times. This rearrangement joins TRBV28 to TRBJ2-7; 7 nucleotides match TRBD2. Germline CDR1 and CDR2: MDHEN and SYDVKM. The CDR3 length is 15 residues. After removal of 4 bases from V and 6 bases from J, the junction contained 12 bases not matched to a gene. The CDR3 spells CASSYESGGPPEQYF. The CDR3 DNA reads as TGTGCCAGCAGTTACGAATCGGGAGGCCCCCCCGAGCAGTACTTC.

This clone was picked up many times. The chain has TRBV7-9 and TRBJ2-3; no clear D gene. The V end lost 3 bases, the J end lost 4 bases, and 11 bases lay between the germline ends. The CDR3 has 14 amino acids. Germline-derived CDR1 and CDR2 are SEHNR and FQNEAQ (reference sequence). CDR3 coding DNA: TGTGCCAGCAGCTTCAGAAGGGTAGCAGATACGCAGTATTTT. This encodes CASSFRRVADTQYF.

This clone has a count of ten or more. The chain uses TRBV20-1 and TRBJ2-3, with a possible D match to TRBD2 (6 bases). Between the trimmed V and J ends, which lost 4 bases and 0 bases, there was a span of 17 bases. Germline loops: CDR1 DFQATT, CDR2 SNEGSKA (reference sequence). CDR3 length: 16 amino acids. The CDR3 here is CSATTRLAKSTDTQYF. CDR3 bases: TGCAGTGCTACCACCCGCCTAGCGAAAAGCACAGATACGCAGTATTTT.

This clone was seen ten or more times. This chain joins TRBV9 and TRBJ2-7, with TRBD2 identical over 8 bases. With 2 bases clipped from V and 4 bases from J, the junction kept 5 bases outside the gene matches. The CDR3 length is 14 residues. The germline V gene has CDR1 SGDLS and CDR2 YYNGEE. In DNA, the CDR3 is TGTGCCAGCAGCGTTTCCGGGACTAGTTACGAGCAGTACTTC. Translating it yields CASSVSGTSYEQYF. The entire variable domain, with the rest obtained from reference TRBV9 and TRBJ2-7, is as follows: DSGVTQTPKHLITATGQRVTLRCSPRSGDLSVYWYQQSLDQGLQFLIQYYNGEERAKGNILERFSAQQFPDLHSELNLSSLELGDSALYFCASSVSGTSYEQYFGPGTRLTVT.

This clone was counted many times. The chain uses TRBV20-1 and TRBJ1-5; maybe TRBD1 (5 bases). The CDR3 has 14 residues. Germline V lookup: CDR1 DFQATT, CDR2 SNEGSKA (reference sequence). The ends were cut back, 0 bases at V and 5 bases at J, with 11 bases in the middle. CDR3 DNA: TGCAGTGCTAGAGATTGGGGCCAATATCAGCCCCAGCATTTT. This encodes CSARDWGQYQPQHF.

The chain has TRBV5-6 and TRBJ2-7; no definite D call. This CDR3 comprises 14 residues. Germline loops: CDR1 SGHDT, CDR2 YYEEEE. V shed 0 bases and J shed 0 bases, with 7 bases lying between them. The CDR3 here is CASSLDWVSYEQYF. CDR3 coding DNA: TGTGCCAGCAGCTTGGATTGGGTCTCCTACGAGCAGTACTTC.

This chain connects TRBV30 to TRBJ1-2; D is unclear. Trimming pared 3 bases from V and 2 bases from J, leaving 16 bases between. The CDR3 length is 15 residues. CDR1 is GTSNPN and CDR2 is SVGIG in the germline V gene (reference sequence). The CDR3 bases are TGTGCCTGGAGGTCCGGAACGGGCCTGAACTATGGCTACACCTTC. Residues: CAWRSGTGLNYGYTF. The complete variable domain, with remaining parts taken from reference TRBV30 and TRBJ1-2, reads SQTIHQWPATLVQPVGSPLSLECTVEGTSNPNLYWYRQAAGRGLQLLFYSVGIGQISSEVPQNLSASRPQDRQFILSSKKLLLSDSGFYLCAWRSGTGLNYGYTFGSGTRLTVV.

This clone showed up many times. The chain is built from TRBV5-1 and TRBJ1-1, with D possibly matching TRBD1 (5 bases). The CDR3 extends over 14 amino acids. CDR1 SGHRS and CDR2 YFSETQ come from the germline V gene. V was clipped by 2 bases and J by 10 bases, with 18 bases between them. In nucleotides, the CDR3 is TGCGCCAGCAGCTTCTCACCAGGCGAGGGACCAGCTTTCTTT. Translation gives CASSFSPGEGPAFF.

The genes are TRBV5-8 and TRBJ1-2; no clear D gene. Deletions cut 3 bases from V and 2 bases from J, with 14 bases between. Per germline, CDR1 SGHTS and CDR2 YDEGEE. The CDR3 extends over 15 amino acids. In nucleotides, the CDR3 is TGTGCCAGCAGCTCCCCCGGGGAGGCGAACTATGGCTACACCTTC. Translation: CASSSPGEANYGYTF.

As concerns this clone: A read error is possible here, since a much larger clone lies one base away. The V call is TRBV3-1, the J call TRBJ2-4; weak D call: TRBD2 (5 bases). Germline V CDR1 and CDR2: LGHDT, YNNKEL (reference sequence). The CDR3 extends over 18 amino acids. The DNA of the CDR3 is TGTGCCAGCAGCCAATTGCGGGTCGCGGGCTTAGCCACAAACATTCAGTACTTC. It is translated as CASSQLRVAGLATNIQYF.

This clone showed up many times. The chain is built from TRBV6-1 and TRBJ1-2; D is perhaps TRBD1 (5 bases). CDR3 length: 15 residues. Trimming pared 5 bases from V and 3 bases from J, leaving 16 bases between. Germline CDR1 is MNHNS and CDR2 is SASEGT. The CDR3 spells CASSYKKGRDYGYTF. The CDR3 DNA follows: TGTGCCAGCAGTTATAAGAAGGGCAGGGACTATGGCTACACCTTC.